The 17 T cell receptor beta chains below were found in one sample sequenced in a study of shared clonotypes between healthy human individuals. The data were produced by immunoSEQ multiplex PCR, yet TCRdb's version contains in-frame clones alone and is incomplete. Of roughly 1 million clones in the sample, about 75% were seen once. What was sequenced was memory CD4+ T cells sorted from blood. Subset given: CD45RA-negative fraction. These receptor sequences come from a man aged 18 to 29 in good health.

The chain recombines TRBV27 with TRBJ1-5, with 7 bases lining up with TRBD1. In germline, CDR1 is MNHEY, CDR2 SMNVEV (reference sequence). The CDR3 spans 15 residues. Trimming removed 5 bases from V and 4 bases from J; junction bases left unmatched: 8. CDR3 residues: CASSPTTQGNQPQHF. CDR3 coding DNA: TGTGCCAGCAGTCCAACTACACAGGGGAATCAGCCCCAGCATTTT.

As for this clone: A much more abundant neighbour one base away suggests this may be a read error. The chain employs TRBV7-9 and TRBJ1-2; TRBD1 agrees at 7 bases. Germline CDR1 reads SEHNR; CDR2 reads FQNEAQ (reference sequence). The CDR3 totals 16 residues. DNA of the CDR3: TGTGCCAGCAGCTTAGGGGCAGGGGGTGTGAACTATAGCTACACCTTC. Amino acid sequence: CASSLGAGGVNYSYTF.

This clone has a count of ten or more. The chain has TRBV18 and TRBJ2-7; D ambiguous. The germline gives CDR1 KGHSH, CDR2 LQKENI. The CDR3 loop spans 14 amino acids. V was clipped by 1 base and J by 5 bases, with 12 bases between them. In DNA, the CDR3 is TGTGCCAGCTCACCACGTCAGGCGAAGAACGAGCAGTACTTC. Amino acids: CASSPRQAKNEQYF.

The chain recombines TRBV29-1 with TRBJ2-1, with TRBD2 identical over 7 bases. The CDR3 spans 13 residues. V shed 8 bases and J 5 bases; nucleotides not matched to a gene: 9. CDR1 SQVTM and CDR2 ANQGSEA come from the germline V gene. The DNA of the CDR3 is TGCAGCTCTACCCGACTAGCAGACAATGAGCAGTTCTTC. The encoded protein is CSSTRLADNEQFF.

This chain's CDR3 is CASSLDGGLNTEAFF. In DNA form, the CDR3 reads TGCGCCAGCAGCTTGGATGGAGGCTTGAACACTGAAGCTTTCTTT. This chain uses TRBV5-1 with TRBJ1-1; D is uncertain. Germline CDR1 reads SGHRS; CDR2 reads YFSETQ. The CDR3 extends over 15 amino acids. V was pared by 0 bases and J by 0 bases, with 9 bases between.

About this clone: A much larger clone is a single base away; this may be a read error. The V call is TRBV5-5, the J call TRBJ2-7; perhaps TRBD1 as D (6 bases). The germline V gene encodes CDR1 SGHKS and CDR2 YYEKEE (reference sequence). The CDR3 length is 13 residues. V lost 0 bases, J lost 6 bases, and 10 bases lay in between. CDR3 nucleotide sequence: TGTGCCAGCAGCTTGGACAGGGTGGGCGAGCAGTACTTC. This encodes CASSLDRVGEQYF.

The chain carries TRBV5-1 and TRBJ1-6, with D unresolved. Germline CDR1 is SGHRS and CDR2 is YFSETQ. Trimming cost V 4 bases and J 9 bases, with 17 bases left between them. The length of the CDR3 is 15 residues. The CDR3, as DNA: TGCGCCAGCAGCCCTGGTCTCAACGCACCTTCACCCCTCCACTTT. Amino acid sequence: CASSPGLNAPSPLHF.

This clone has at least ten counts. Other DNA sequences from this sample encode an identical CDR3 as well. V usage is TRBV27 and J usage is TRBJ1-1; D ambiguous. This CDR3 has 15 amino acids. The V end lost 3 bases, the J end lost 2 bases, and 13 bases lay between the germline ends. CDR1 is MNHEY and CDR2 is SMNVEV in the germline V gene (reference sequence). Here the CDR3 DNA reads TGTGCCAGCAGTTTGAGGCAGCCCCTAAACACTGAAGCTTTCTTT. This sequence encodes CASSLRQPLNTEAFF.

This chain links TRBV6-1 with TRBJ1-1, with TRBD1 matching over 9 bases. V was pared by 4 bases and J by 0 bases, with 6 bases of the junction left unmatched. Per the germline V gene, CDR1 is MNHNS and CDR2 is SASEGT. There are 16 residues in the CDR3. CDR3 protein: CASSGTGAHVNTEAFF. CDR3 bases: TGTGCCAGCAGTGGGACAGGGGCACACGTGAACACTGAAGCTTTCTTT.

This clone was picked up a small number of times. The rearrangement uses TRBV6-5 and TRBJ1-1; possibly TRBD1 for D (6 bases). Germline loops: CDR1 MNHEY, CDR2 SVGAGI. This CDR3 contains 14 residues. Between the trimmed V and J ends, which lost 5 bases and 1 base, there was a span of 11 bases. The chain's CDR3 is CASSTGFSNTEAFF. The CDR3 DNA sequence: TGTGCCAGCAGTACAGGGTTTTCGAACACTGAAGCTTTCTTT.

This CDR3 is CASSQIPHVDEQFF. In DNA, the CDR3 is TGTGCCAGCTCACAAATCCCGCATGTGGATGAGCAGTTCTTC. The chain has TRBV18 and TRBJ2-1; D gene uncertain. This CDR3 comprises 14 residues. The V gene's germline CDR1 is KGHSH and CDR2 LQKENI. Trimming took 4 bases from V and 8 from J, leaving 15 bases between them.

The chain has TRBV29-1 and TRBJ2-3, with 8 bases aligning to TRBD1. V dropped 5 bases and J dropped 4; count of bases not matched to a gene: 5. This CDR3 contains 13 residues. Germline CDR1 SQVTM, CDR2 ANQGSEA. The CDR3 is CSVRAGGADTQYF. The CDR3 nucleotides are TGCAGCGTTAGGGCAGGGGGCGCAGATACGCAGTATTTT.

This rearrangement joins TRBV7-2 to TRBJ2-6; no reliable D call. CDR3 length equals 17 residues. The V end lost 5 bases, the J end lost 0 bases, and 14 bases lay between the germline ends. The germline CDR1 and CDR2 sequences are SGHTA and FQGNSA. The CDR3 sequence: CASSQSTVNSGANVLTF. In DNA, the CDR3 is TGTGCCAGCAGCCAGAGTACAGTGAACTCTGGGGCCAACGTCCTGACTTTC.

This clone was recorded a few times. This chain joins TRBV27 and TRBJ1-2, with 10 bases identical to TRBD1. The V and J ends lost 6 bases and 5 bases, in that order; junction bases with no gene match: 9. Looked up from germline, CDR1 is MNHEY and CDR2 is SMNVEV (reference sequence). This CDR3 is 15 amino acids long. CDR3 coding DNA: TGTGCCAGCAGGCTCTTGACAGGGGGCGCGTATGGCTACACCTTC. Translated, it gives CASRLLTGGAYGYTF.

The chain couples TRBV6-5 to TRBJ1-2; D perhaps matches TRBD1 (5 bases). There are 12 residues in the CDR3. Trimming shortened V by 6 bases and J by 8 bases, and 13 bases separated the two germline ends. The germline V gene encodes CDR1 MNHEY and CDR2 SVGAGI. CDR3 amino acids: CASSNRFEGYTF. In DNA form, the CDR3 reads TGTGCCAGCAGCAACAGGTTTGAGGGCTACACCTTC.

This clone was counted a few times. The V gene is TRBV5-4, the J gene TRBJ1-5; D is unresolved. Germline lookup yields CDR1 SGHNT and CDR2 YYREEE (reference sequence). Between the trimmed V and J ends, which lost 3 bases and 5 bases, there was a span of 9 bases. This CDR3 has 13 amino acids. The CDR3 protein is CASSSDKYQPQHF. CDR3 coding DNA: TGTGCCAGCAGCTCAGACAAGTATCAGCCCCAGCATTTT.

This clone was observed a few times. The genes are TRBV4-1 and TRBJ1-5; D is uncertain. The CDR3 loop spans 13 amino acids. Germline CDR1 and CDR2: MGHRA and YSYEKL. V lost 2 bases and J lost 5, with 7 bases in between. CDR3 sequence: CASSQFEDQPQHF. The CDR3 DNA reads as TGCGCCAGCAGCCAATTTGAGGATCAGCCCCAGCATTTT.